These 30 T cell receptor beta chains were sequenced from one sample in a study of cytomegalovirus exposure and HLA in healthy donors (dated by TCRdb to about 2017). Libraries were made using the immunoSEQ multiplex PCR assay. A mixture of 60 forward primers for TCR Vbeta segments and 13 reverse primers for TCR Jbeta segments was used in the multiplex PCR. What TCRdb holds here is the immuneACCESS table cut down to in-frame rearrangements. Part of the clones is not present; checked against another copy, under half of the missing clones reflect an unresolved V gene, and the others are unexplained. For this sample there are around 160,000 clones; about 70% appear just once. The ten largest make up 2.8% of the sample. Specimen: PBMCs. These receptors all stem from a middle-aged woman in good health and CMV-seropositive.

The chain has TRBV28 and TRBJ1-1, with TRBD1 matching 7 bases. CDR3 length: 15 residues. J gave up 1 base and V 4 bases, and 6 bases lay outside the gene matches. Germline CDR1 MDHEN, CDR2 SYDVKM. CDR3 DNA: TGTGCCAGCAGTTCGTTCAACAGGGGGAACACTGAAGCTTTCTTT. This encodes CASSSFNRGNTEAFF.

The chain carries TRBV29-1 and TRBJ2-1, with a tentative D call TRBD2 (5 bases). Germline CDR1 SQVTM, CDR2 ANQGSEA. Trimming took 5 bases from V and 8 from J, leaving 19 bases between them. The length of the CDR3 is 14 residues. The DNA of the CDR3 is TGCAGCGTTAGGAACGGTTTGTCGGGGTATGAGCAGTTCTTC. Protein product: CSVRNGLSGYEQFF.

The chain has TRBV5-4 and TRBJ2-7, with D tentatively TRBD2 (6 bases). CDR1 and CDR2 (germline): SGHNT, YYREEE (reference sequence). The CDR3 consists of 15 residues. Trimming took off 4 bases at V and 2 bases at J, with 16 bases between the two ends. CDR3 sequence (DNA): TGTGCCAGCAGCCCAAGGAGGGAGGCCGCCTACGAGCAGTACTTC. Its protein product is CASSPRREAAYEQYF.

This rearrangement joins TRBV5-4 to TRBJ2-3; TRBD2 aligns across 8 bases. CDR1 and CDR2 (germline): SGHNT, YYREEE (reference sequence). CDR3 length: 16 residues. With 4 bases clipped from V and 1 base from J, the junction kept 8 bases outside the gene matches. DNA for the CDR3: TGTGCCAGCAGCGTCGGGGGTAGCGGGGGCACAGATACGCAGTATTTT. Its translation is CASSVGGSGGTDTQYF.

The rearrangement links TRBV5-1 to TRBJ1-1; tentatively, D is TRBD1 (5 bases). This CDR3 spans 15 amino acids. V was cut by 1 base and J by 0 bases, with 10 bases left in between. The V gene's germline CDR1 is SGHRS and CDR2 YFSETQ. The CDR3 region is CASSLRVDMNTEAFF. The CDR3 region has the DNA TGCGCCAGCAGCTTGCGGGTGGACATGAACACTGAAGCTTTCTTT. The full variable domain, rest sourced from reference TRBV5-1 and TRBJ1-1, is KAGVTQTPRYLIKTRGQQVTLSCSPISGHRSVSWYQQTPGQGLQFLFEYFSETQRNKGNFPGRFSGRQFSNSRSEMNVSTLELGDSALYLCASSLRVDMNTEAFFGQGTRLTVV.

The J gene is TRBJ2-2, the V gene TRBV13, with 10 bases that match TRBD1. CDR3 length: 16 residues. In germline, CDR1 is PRHDT, CDR2 FYEKMQ (reference sequence). V gave up 6 bases and J gave up 6 bases; unmatched junction bases: 10. CDR3 DNA: TGTGCCAGCAGGCAGGCCGGGACAGGGGTTCCCGGGGAGCTGTTTTTT. Amino acids: CASRQAGTGVPGELFF.

J is TRBJ1-1 and V is TRBV7-2; D is ambiguous. Trimming took 1 base from V and 9 from J, leaving 9 bases between them. CDR1 and CDR2 (germline): SGHTA, FQGNSA. There are 12 residues in the CDR3. The CDR3 DNA sequence: TGTGCCAGCAGCTTAGGAAGAGGCAAAGCTTTCTTT. Translation: CASSLGRGKAFF.

To note about this clone: A read error may account for a junction end that differs from germline. The chain has TRBV28 and TRBJ1-5, with a weak D call TRBD1 (6 bases). This CDR3 has 16 residues. Germline-derived CDR1 and CDR2 are MDHEN and SYDVKM. This CDR3 reads CASSSYDQTGARPQNF. The CDR3 coding sequence is TGTGCCAGCAGTTCATACGACCAGACAGGTGCACGACCCCAGAATTTT.

The V and J genes are TRBV28 and TRBJ2-5, with TRBD2 matching over 10 bases. Per the germline V gene, CDR1 is MDHEN and CDR2 is SYDVKM. Trimming at V came to 4 bases and at J to 9 bases, leaving 8 bases not matched to a gene. CDR3 length equals 14 residues. The chain's CDR3 is CASSSRPGTSAQYF. CDR3 bases: TGTGCCAGCAGTTCGCGACCCGGGACTAGCGCCCAGTACTTC.

The CDR3 loop reads CASSSWVGGATDTQYF. CDR3 nucleotide sequence: TGTGCCAGCAGTTCCTGGGTCGGTGGGGCCACAGATACGCAGTATTTT. This rearrangement joins TRBV27 to TRBJ2-3; D is perhaps TRBD1 (5 bases). Trimming removed 4 bases at V and 2 bases at J, with 16 bases between. This CDR3 comprises 16 residues. The germline CDR1 and CDR2 sequences are MNHEY and SMNVEV (reference sequence).

The chain links TRBV11-3 to TRBJ2-7, with a weak D call TRBD2 (6 bases). The CDR3 covers 15 residues. CDR1 and CDR2 from the germline V gene are SGHNT and YENEEA. Trimming left V 0 bases short and J 3 bases short, with 12 bases between. The CDR3 bases are TGTGCCAGCAGCTTAGAGGCGGGAAACAACTACGAGCAGTACTTC. Protein product: CASSLEAGNNYEQYF.

This chain connects TRBV28 to TRBJ2-5, with 8 bases aligning to TRBD1. The J call may be wrong; the DNA end is better matched by TRBJ2-7. Germline CDR1 reads MDHEN; CDR2 reads SYDVKM. The CDR3 consists of 14 residues. The DNA for the CDR3 is TGTGCCAGCAGCGCTCCGGACAGGGACTACGAGCAGTACTTC. Amino acids: CASSAPDRDYEQYF.

This clone was observed a handful of times. V usage is TRBV4-2 and J usage is TRBJ1-4, with a weak D call TRBD1 (6 bases). CDR1 is LGHNA, CDR2 YNFKEQ, per germline. Trimming pared 4 bases from V and 6 bases from J, leaving 15 bases between. The CDR3 has 15 residues. CDR3: CASSPKNRAHEKLFF. In DNA, the CDR3 is TGTGCCAGCAGCCCTAAGAACAGGGCGCATGAAAAACTGTTTTTT.

V usage is TRBV9 and J usage is TRBJ1-3, with 9 bases matching TRBD1. The CDR3 spans 16 residues. Germline V gene data show CDR1 as SGDLS and CDR2 as YYNGEE. With 4 bases clipped from V and 2 bases from J, the junction kept 7 bases outside the gene matches. The CDR3 loop reads CASSPRTGDPGNTIYF. DNA for the CDR3: TGTGCCAGCAGCCCCCGGACAGGGGACCCTGGAAACACCATATATTTT.

This clone was found a few times. The rearrangement links TRBV2 to TRBJ2-7; D is undetermined. Trimming removed 6 bases from V and 3 bases from J, with 6 bases in between. Germline-derived CDR1 and CDR2 are SNHLY and FYNNEI. The CDR3 loop spans 11 amino acids. CDR3 in amino acids: CASRASYEQYF. The CDR3 DNA sequence: TGTGCCAGCAGGGCTAGCTACGAGCAGTACTTC.

The chain recombines TRBV5-8 with TRBJ1-5; maybe TRBD1 (6 bases). Per germline, CDR1 SGHTS and CDR2 YDEGEE. This CDR3 spans 12 amino acids. The germline V and J ends were trimmed by 7 bases and 5 bases, with 10 bases remaining between them. For the CDR3, the DNA is TGTGCCAGCTGGGACAAAGATCAGCCCCAGCATTTT. Amino acid sequence: CASWDKDQPQHF.

This chain links TRBV14 with TRBJ1-2; TRBD1 aligns across 7 bases. Germline V gives CDR1 SGHDN, CDR2 FVKESK. V dropped 0 bases and J dropped 3; count of bases not matched to a gene: 4. The CDR3 has 15 amino acids. The CDR3 protein is CASSQDMQGDYGYTF. The CDR3 nucleotides are TGTGCCAGCAGCCAAGATATGCAGGGGGACTATGGCTACACCTTC. The complete variable domain, with remaining parts taken from reference TRBV14 and TRBJ1-2, reads EAGVTQFPSHSVIEKGQTVTLRCDPISGHDNLYWYRRVMGKEIKFLLHFVKESKQDESGMPNNRFLAERTGGTYSTLKVQPAELEDSGVYFCASSQDMQGDYGYTFGSGTRLTVV.

The V call is TRBV30, the J call TRBJ2-7; 7 positions match TRBD1. V dropped 0 bases and J dropped 2; count of bases not matched to a gene: 13. The CDR3 has 17 residues. CDR1 GTSNPN and CDR2 SVGIG come from the germline V gene (reference sequence). CDR3 residues: CAWSVFPLGDSPYEQYF. CDR3 coding DNA: TGTGCCTGGAGTGTATTCCCCTTAGGGGACAGTCCCTACGAGCAGTACTTC.

The chain has TRBV5-1 and TRBJ1-2; D is unresolved. V lost 1 base and J lost 8, with 15 bases in between. Germline V gives CDR1 SGHRS, CDR2 YFSETQ. The CDR3 is 14 residues long. The CDR3 nucleotides read TGCGCCAGCAGCTTGTACGCAGGCGCTGGGGGCTACACCTTC. This gives the protein CASSLYAGAGGYTF.

This clone was seen once. The CDR3 here is CATSRGSTTYAYEQYF. CDR3 DNA sequence: TGTGCCACCAGCAGAGGATCCACGACATATGCCTACGAGCAGTACTTC. The chain employs TRBV15 and TRBJ2-7; D is ambiguous. Germline V gene data show CDR1 as LNHNV and CDR2 as YYDKDF (reference sequence). This CDR3 is built from 16 residues. V was trimmed by 1 base and J by 2 bases, leaving 15 bases between them.

CDR3 DNA sequence: TGTGCCAGCAGCTTAATGGGACAGGGTTATGGCTACACCTTC. It yields the protein CASSLMGQGYGYTF. This rearrangement joins TRBV7-2 to TRBJ1-2; 9 positions agree with TRBD1. Trimming removed 2 bases from V and 5 bases from J; junction bases left unmatched: 3. The length of the CDR3 is 14 residues. Germline loops: CDR1 SGHTA, CDR2 FQGNSA.

A remark on this clone: Relative to the germline gene, one junction end is altered; a read error may explain this. J is TRBJ1-5 and V is TRBV2; 7 bases agree with TRBD1. The CDR3 sequence is 13 residues long. Germline CDR1 and CDR2: SNHLY and FYNNEI. The CDR3 region is CASSRQGGQPQNF. CDR3 in DNA: TGTGCCAGCAGTCGACAGGGTGGCCAGCCCCAGAATTTT.

A few counts support this clone. This chain connects TRBV4-3 to TRBJ1-1, with TRBD1 matching over 7 bases. Germline CDR1 is LGHNA and CDR2 is YSLEER. The CDR3 has 15 amino acids. J lost 6 bases, V lost 3 bases, and 10 bases had no gene match. The CDR3 coding sequence is TGCGCCAGCAGCCACCTTTCGGGACAGCCGCCTGAAGCTTTCTTT. Its translation: CASSHLSGQPPEAFF.

V and J are TRBV18 and TRBJ2-7; 10 bases are a match to TRBD2. V dropped 8 bases and J dropped 3; count of bases not matched to a gene: 7. This CDR3 contains 14 residues. Germline V gene sequence: CDR1 KGHSH, CDR2 LQKENI. In DNA, the CDR3 is TGTGCCAGCACGACCGGGACTAGCGACTACGAGCAGTACTTC. It is translated as CASTTGTSDYEQYF.

In its sample, this clone was seen a few times. The chain recombines TRBV28 with TRBJ2-3, with 9 bases lining up with TRBD2. Losses at the gene ends were 6 bases for V and 1 base for J; bases not matched to a gene: 11. The germline V gene encodes CDR1 MDHEN and CDR2 SYDVKM. The CDR3 runs to 17 residues. The CDR3 is CASSLLRLAGRTDTQYF. The DNA for the CDR3 is TGTGCCAGCAGCCTCTTACGGCTAGCGGGACGCACAGATACGCAGTATTTT.

The rearrangement joins TRBV6-6 to TRBJ1-1; the match to TRBD1 covers 7 bases. Trimming cost V 5 bases and J 1 base; bases outside gene matches: 4. The CDR3 spans 14 residues. In germline, CDR1 is MNHNY, CDR2 SVGAGI (reference sequence). Here the CDR3 DNA reads TGTGCCAGCAGTGGGGGACAGACGAACACTGAAGCTTTCTTT. It is translated as CASSGGQTNTEAFF.

This sequence joins TRBV28 and TRBJ2-5; 12 bases align to TRBD2. V lost 4 bases and J lost 4; bases outside the gene matches: 10. Germline V lookup: CDR1 MDHEN, CDR2 SYDVKM. CDR3 length equals 17 residues. This chain's CDR3 is CASSSDSTSGSSETQYF. The CDR3 DNA sequence: TGTGCCAGCAGTTCCGACTCGACTAGCGGGAGTTCAGAGACCCAGTACTTC.

The V and J genes are TRBV10-3 and TRBJ2-1; the D gene is possibly TRBD2 (5 bases). The CDR3 sequence is 15 residues long. Germline V CDR1 and CDR2: ENHRY, SYGVKD. V was clipped by 3 bases and J by 8 bases, with 17 bases between them. The CDR3 loop reads CAISDEGRRWDEQFF. CDR3 coding DNA: TGTGCCATCAGTGACGAGGGTAGGCGATGGGATGAGCAGTTCTTC.

This clone was counted between two and nine times. The chain carries TRBV7-2 and TRBJ2-7, with TRBD1 identical over 11 bases. This CDR3 contains 13 residues. V gave up 5 bases and J gave up 6 bases; unmatched junction bases: 3. The V gene's germline CDR1 is SGHTA and CDR2 FQGNSA. The CDR3 sequence: CASSEGTGGEQYF. The CDR3 DNA reads TGTGCCAGCAGCGAGGGGACAGGGGGCGAGCAGTACTTC.

The CDR3 protein is CASSQARDYTTGQYF. CDR3 DNA: TGCGCCAGCAGCCAGGCCCGGGACTATACTACGGGGCAGTACTTC. The rearrangement joins TRBV4-3 to TRBJ2-7; TRBD2 matches 7 bases. CDR3 length: 15 amino acids. Looked up from germline, CDR1 is LGHNA and CDR2 is YSLEER. The J segment lost 9 bases and the V segment lost 3 bases, leaving 14 bases of the junction unmatched.